What follows are 11 T cell receptor beta chains derived from one specimen sequenced in a study of beta chain features in type 1 diabetes. Expressed TCRB transcripts were sequenced because the isolated RNA had all been reverse transcribed beforehand. Clones were sequenced by immunoSEQ multiplex PCR, and TCRdb holds only the in-frame ones, with some missing. The sample lists 350,000 to 400,000 clones, about 15% occurring once. Sequenced input: naive CD4+ T cells from blood. The receptors here all came from a woman aged 18 to 35 in good health.

This clone was recorded a few times. The genes are TRBV11-2 and TRBJ1-2, with D hard to call. From germline, CDR1 is SGHAT and CDR2 FQNNGV. V lost 3 bases to trimming and J lost 8 bases, with 13 bases between them. The CDR3 consists of 13 residues. CDR3 protein: CASSFAGMLGYTF. The CDR3 DNA reads TGTGCCAGCAGCTTCGCAGGAATGCTAGGCTACACCTTC.

This rearrangement joins TRBV7-2 to TRBJ2-7; tentative D call: TRBD2 (6 bases). Trimming stripped 3 bases from V and 5 bases from J, with 14 bases between. The CDR3 is 14 amino acids. CDR1 is SGHTA, CDR2 FQGNSA, per germline. This CDR3 is CASSFAGTEDEQYF. The CDR3 coding sequence is TGTGCCAGCAGCTTCGCGGGGACGGAAGACGAGCAGTACTTC.

This clone was observed a handful of times. The rearrangement links TRBV6-5 to TRBJ2-7; a weak D match, TRBD2 (6 bases). CDR1 is MNHEY and CDR2 is SVGAGI in the germline V gene. The CDR3 spans 13 residues. Trimming cost V 2 bases and J 3 bases, with 8 bases left between them. CDR3 in DNA: TGTGCCAGCAGTTACACCGGGAGCTACGAGCAGTACTTC. Translating it yields CASSYTGSYEQYF.

This chain connects TRBV6-5 to TRBJ1-1; no definite D call. The CDR3 is 16 amino acids. V was shortened by 0 bases and J by 1 base, with 12 bases between the two germline ends. Per the germline V gene, CDR1 is MNHEY and CDR2 is SVGAGI. The CDR3 bases are TGTGCCAGCAGTTACTCGAAGGACTCCAGGAACACTGAAGCTTTCTTT. The encoded protein is CASSYSKDSRNTEAFF.

Only a few counts were recorded for this clone. This chain uses TRBV6-5 with TRBJ1-2; 7 bases map to TRBD1. With 6 bases clipped from V and 4 bases from J, the junction kept 5 bases outside the gene matches. Germline CDR1 and CDR2: MNHEY and SVGAGI. The CDR3 has 13 amino acids. The CDR3 sequence: CASSHGTVYGYTF. The CDR3 nucleotides are TGTGCCAGCAGCCACGGGACAGTCTATGGCTACACCTTC.

The genes are TRBV5-1 and TRBJ2-7; TRBD1 matches 7 bases. The CDR3 covers 12 residues. The germline CDR1 and CDR2 sequences are SGHRS and YFSETQ. Trimming at V came to 4 bases and at J to 5 bases, leaving 3 bases not matched to a gene. The CDR3 reads CASSITGDEQYF. In DNA, the CDR3 is TGCGCCAGCAGCATTACAGGGGACGAGCAGTACTTC.

The gene calls are TRBV2 and TRBJ1-4, with D perhaps TRBD1 (6 bases). This CDR3 contains 14 residues. Germline CDR1 reads SNHLY; CDR2 reads FYNNEI. V lost 5 bases and J 4 bases, leaving 11 bases between the germline ends. The CDR3 DNA reads TGTGCCAGCAGTCGGACAGCCATTAATGAAAAACTGTTTTTT. Protein sequence: CASSRTAINEKLFF.

A few counts support this clone. The rearrangement links TRBV29-1 to TRBJ1-5; D is possibly TRBD1 (5 bases). V lost 3 bases and J lost 0, with 12 bases in between. This CDR3 comprises 15 residues. Germline values: CDR1 SQVTM, CDR2 ANQGSEA. In DNA, the CDR3 is TGCAGCGTTGATGACAGCCGATATAGCAATCAGCCCCAGCATTTT. It is translated as CSVDDSRYSNQPQHF. Complete variable domain (other parts from reference TRBV29-1 and TRBJ1-5): SAVISQKPSRDICQRGTSLTIQCQVDSQVTMMFWYRQQPGQSLTLIATANQGSEATYESGFVIDKFPISRPNLTFSTLTVSNMSPEDSSIYLCSVDDSRYSNQPQHFGDGTRLSIL.

The rearrangement joins TRBV6-5 to TRBJ2-1; 10 positions match TRBD2. Losses at the gene ends were 3 bases for V and 8 bases for J; bases not matched to a gene: 10. CDR3 size: 16 residues. Germline CDR1 reads MNHEY; CDR2 reads SVGAGI. In DNA form, the CDR3 reads TGTGCCAGCAGTTATCGGGGGCTAGCGGGAGCAGATGAGCAGTTCTTC. This codes for CASSYRGLAGADEQFF.

The chain uses TRBV29-1 and TRBJ2-7; TRBD2 might be the D (7 bases). Germline values: CDR1 SQVTM, CDR2 ANQGSEA. V lost 4 bases to trimming and J lost 2 bases, with 15 bases between them. The length of the CDR3 is 14 residues. The CDR3 region has the DNA TGCAGCGTTGGCGGGGGCAGGGTCACCTACGAGCAGTACTTC. Translation gives CSVGGGRVTYEQYF.

The chain employs TRBV10-3 and TRBJ2-1; no reliable D call. Germline V gene data show CDR1 as ENHRY and CDR2 as SYGVKD. The CDR3 extends over 15 amino acids. V was shortened by 1 base and J by 7 bases, with 14 bases between the two germline ends. The CDR3 protein is CAISELGGSRNEQFF. In nucleotides, the CDR3 is TGTGCCATCAGTGAGTTGGGTGGATCTAGGAATGAGCAGTTCTTC.